Here is one TCR beta chain with its context. What it binds is unknown. Germline CDR1 reads MDHEN; CDR2 reads SYDVKM. V lost 8 bases, J lost 2 bases, and 18 bases lay in between. The CDR3 covers 15 residues. Produced via immunoSEQ multiplex PCR; TCRdb's table is partial and in-frame only. The sample has 66,000 or so clones; around 85% are singletons. This record comes from a study of vaccination effects on CD4 cells after COVID-19. Study context: It was a median of 72 days after the second dose that post-vaccine samples were obtained. Peptides at roughly 10 ug/ml and IL-2 at around 9.3 IU/ml were added to approximately 2 million PBMC per well. Broader study findings: Marked clonal contraction was seen in infection- and vaccine-induced clones late after vaccination.

Investigators separated out CD4+ T cells once around 10 days of culture had passed. Participants received two doses of either the BNT162b2 or mRNA-1273 vaccine. The chain employs TRBV28 and TRBJ2-5; possibly TRBD1 or TRBD2 for D (6 bases each). The sample consisted of CD4+ T cells from PBMCs cultured without peptide, taken after COVID-19 vaccination. The TCR originated in a human donor who received a COVID-19 vaccine. The CDR3 sequence: CASAGPGTMQETQYF. CDR3 coding DNA: TGTGCCAGCGCGGGGCCCGGGACAATGCAAGAGACCCAGTACTTC.